This T cell receptor beta chain is drawn from a study of T cells after yellow fever vaccination. Study-wide context: Libraries from low-cell-number fractions were prepared with the SMART-Seq v4 Ultra Low Input RNA kit. Study observations and caveats: Across the CD4 and CD8 compartments, a small share of clonotypes was present in both. Most clones from primary vaccination were detected again post-booster (roughly 96% CD4, 88% CD8). Bulk-population clonotypes that are abundant could appear as contaminants in FACS-sorted repertoires.

The germline gives CDR1 SGHTA, CDR2 FQGNSA. CDR3 length: 15 amino acids. With 2 bases removed from V and 2 bases from J, the gap between germline ends came to 13 bases. MiXCR, run by TCRdb on the 5' RACE reads, gives a single entry per CDR3 protein. Seen here are 500,000 to 700,000 distinct CDR3 sequences, approximately 21% observed once, and the top ten hold approximately 15%. Turning to this clonotype: Its antigen is unidentified.

The sequenced sample was PBMCs, obtained 15 days after the yellow fever booster vaccination. The sequence was collected from a man in his thirties or forties who received the YFV17D yellow fever vaccine. The chain recombines TRBV7-2 with TRBJ2-7; D tentatively fits TRBD1 or TRBD2 (5 bases each). CDR3 nucleotide sequence: TGTGCCAGCAGCTTATATGGGACGGCCACCTACGAGCAGTACTTC. Protein product: CASSLYGTATYEQYF.